This is a list of T cell receptor beta chains from one sample in a study of vaccination and CD4 T cells after COVID-19. The antigens for these receptors are not known. TCRdb recomputed calls from the PCR reads with MiXCR, one row per CDR3 protein. Of about 9,600 distinct CDR3 sequences listed, approximately 35% are singletons. Material for sequencing was CD4+ T cells from blood, cultured in vitro. The receptors derive from a human donor in good health. Both conserved end residues are part of each CDR3. D genes are given only for firm matches. Some rows have no size entry. The others give once, few or many, or a class for an expanded clone.

size	J	D	V	DNA	CDR3
-	TRBJ2-3	-	TRBV6-1	TGTGCCAGTCAATGGGGGGGGGCCACAGATACGCAGTATTTT	CASQWGGATDTQYF
-	TRBJ1-1	-	TRBV5-8	TGTGCCAGCAGCGGAATACAGGGTGAAGCTTTCTTT	CASSGIQGEAFF
-	TRBJ2-3	TRBD1	TRBV20-1	TGCAGTGCGGCGGACAGGGGGTTCACAGATACGCAGTATTTT	CSAADRGFTDTQYF
-	TRBJ1-1	-	TRBV19	TGTGCCAGTGCGTTACACATGAACACTGAAGCTTTCTTT	CASALHMNTEAFF
-	TRBJ2-5	TRBD2	TRBV7-6	TGTGCCAGCAGCTTAGTTTCGGGGGGAGAGACCCAGTACTTC	CASSLVSGGETQYF
-	TRBJ2-7	-	TRBV27	TGTGCCAGCAGTCTACAGGGACCCTACGAGCAGTACTTC	CASSLQGPYEQYF
few	TRBJ2-7	TRBD1	TRBV7-9	TGTGCCAGCAGCCCCCGACAGGGGCACTACGAGCAGTACTTC	CASSPRQGHYEQYF
few	TRBJ1-5	-	TRBV20-1	TGCAGTGCGCAGGGTGATAGCAATCAGCCCCAGCATTTT	CSAQGDSNQPQHF
few	TRBJ1-6	-	TRBV5-4	TGTGCCAGCAGCTTGGGAGGGGGAAATAATTCACCCCTCCACTTT	CASSLGGGNNSPLHF
few	TRBJ2-7	-	TRBV19	TGTGCCAGTAGAGATCGAAACTACGAGCAGTACTTC	CASRDRNYEQYF
-	TRBJ1-2	-	TRBV6-2/TRBV6-3	TGTGCCAGCACCCATCGGGAGCCAAAGAATGGCTACACCTTC	CASTHREPKNGYTF
-	TRBJ1-5	-	TRBV12-3/TRBV12-4	TGTGCCAGCAGTTTTGAAAGGGGTACGAGCAATCAGCCCCAGCATTTT	CASSFERGTSNQPQHF
-	TRBJ2-3	-	TRBV7-9	TGTGCCAGCAGACAGCGGAGCACAGATACGCAGTATTTT	CASRQRSTDTQYF
-	TRBJ2-7	TRBD2	TRBV27	TGTGCCAGCAGTACCCCCGGGACTAGCGGGAGGGCAATCCAGTACTTC	CASSTPGTSGRAIQYF
few	TRBJ1-5	-	TRBV6-2/TRBV6-3	TGTGCCAGCAACGCGGCCCCGGGACTCGATAGCAATCAGCCCCAGCATTTT	CASNAAPGLDSNQPQHF
few	TRBJ1-1	-	TRBV7-9	TGTGCCAGCAGCTTTTCCGGCAGGGGATTCGAAGCTTTCTTT	CASSFSGRGFEAFF
-	TRBJ2-1	TRBD2	TRBV19	TGTGCCAGTAGTCTCGGACTAGCGGGAGTCGAGCAGTTCTTC	CASSLGLAGVEQFF
-	TRBJ1-1	-	TRBV5-1	TGCGCCAGCAGCGATCAAGGGGATTCCGACACTGAAGCTTTCTTT	CASSDQGDSDTEAFF
few	TRBJ1-1	-	TRBV15	TGTGCCACCAGCAGATGGGGAGGGGCGAACACTGAAGCTTTCTTT	CATSRWGGANTEAFF
-	TRBJ2-5	-	TRBV19	TGTGCCAGTAGTATTAGCCTTCAAGAGACCCAGTACTTC	CASSISLQETQYF
few	TRBJ2-3	-	TRBV11-1	TGTGCCAGCAGCTTACAGAAGCGGGCAGGGGGTACGCAGTATTTT	CASSLQKRAGGTQYF
-	TRBJ2-2	-	TRBV6-1	TGTGCCAGCAGCCGGGACCTGAACACCGGGGAGCTGTTTTTT	CASSRDLNTGELFF
few	TRBJ2-7	TRBD1	TRBV12-3/TRBV12-4	TGTGCCAGCAGACAGGGGGGTGGGCTAATCTACGAGCAGTACTTC	CASRQGGGLIYEQYF
few	TRBJ2-5	TRBD1	TRBV25-1	TGTGCCAGCAGTGCGTACAGGGGGCAAGAGACCCAGTACTTC	CASSAYRGQETQYF
-	TRBJ1-5	-	TRBV7-2	-	CASSVIYYEQYFGPGARNQPQHF
few	TRBJ2-3	-	TRBV6-1	TGTGCAAGCGAGTCTAGCACAGATACGCAGTATTTT	CASESSTDTQYF
-	TRBJ1-1	TRBD1	TRBV6-5	TGTGCCAGCAGTTACACCGGGACAGGGACGAACACTGAAGCTTTCTTT	CASSYTGTGTNTEAFF
-	TRBJ2-7	-	TRBV30	TGTGCCTGGCGGAACGGGAATAGGTACGAGCAGTACTTC	CAWRNGNRYEQYF
few	TRBJ2-3	TRBD2	TRBV20-1	TGCAGTCCTAGCGGGAGAGCTCGGGGCACAGATACGCAGTATTTT	CSPSGRARGTDTQYF
-	TRBJ1-2	TRBD1	TRBV4-2	TGTGCCAGCAGCCAAGGTCAGGGGGGCTATGGCTACACCTTC	CASSQGQGGYGYTF
-	TRBJ1-4	-	TRBV20-1	TGCAGTGCTAGTCGGGGGGATGAAAAACTGTTTTTT	CSASRGDEKLFF
few	TRBJ1-5	-	TRBV27	TGTGCCAGCAGTTTTACAGGAGCTTATAGCAATCAGCCCCAGCATTTT	CASSFTGAYSNQPQHF
-	TRBJ2-2	-	TRBV4-1	TGCGCCAGTAGGGGCTTGGGGTCCCAGGGGACTAAAGCTAACACCGGGGAGCTGTTTTTT	CASRGLGSQGTKANTGELFF
few	TRBJ1-3	-	TRBV27	TGTGCCAGCAGTTCACCTTCTGGAAACACCATATATTTT	CASSSPSGNTIYF
-	TRBJ1-1	-	TRBV29-1	TGCAGCGTTGTGCGTCAGGTGGAGGAGAACACTGAAGCTTTCTTT	CSVVRQVEENTEAFF
-	TRBJ1-1	-	TRBV11-2	TGTGCCAGCAGCCCGGCGACCCCCGTTTATGCTGAAGCTTTCTTT	CASSPATPVYAEAFF
few	TRBJ2-3	-	TRBV4-2	TGTGCCAGCAGCGAGGAGGGGGTGGTAGATACGCAGTATTTT	CASSEEGVVDTQYF
few	TRBJ2-2	-	TRBV27	TGTGCCAGCAGTTTGGGGCAGGGAGTCGTCACCGGGGAGCTGTTTTTT	CASSLGQGVVTGELFF